The present TCR beta chain was sequenced within a study of T cell responses to AZD1222 COVID-19 vaccine. Overall study context: Pooling covered second doses at about 4 or about 12 weeks.

Sequencing used immunoSEQ multiplex PCR; TCRdb keeps in-frame clones, though not all of them. The data hold fewer than 85,000 clones, with roughly nine tenths observed a single time. Of note for this clone: Its antigen is currently unknown.

V trimming: 10 bases; J trimming: 1 base; junction bases outside the gene matches: 3. This CDR3 region has 13 residues. Germline V gene lookup returns CDR1 ENHRY and CDR2 SYGVKD. General study results and limits: Spike-wide vaccine-associated CD4 TCRs dominated at 160-218 and 743-854.

The clonotype comes from an adult in good health. The starting material was peripheral blood, obtained on day 0 of AZD1222 vaccination. The V gene is TRBV10-3, the J gene TRBJ1-1, with TRBD1 matching 10 bases. CDR3 sequence (DNA): TGTGCCACTCGGGACAGGGGGAACACTGAAGCTTTCTTT. Amino acids: CATRDRGNTEAFF.